This passage covers 18 T cell receptor beta chains from one sample sequenced in a study of blood T cell repertoires in COVID-19. Only in-frame clones appear in the TCRdb table, and some are missing; sequencing was by immunoSEQ multiplex PCR. Here the sample spans 200,000 or so clones, roughly 80% being singletons. Sequenced input: peripheral blood. Receptors were obtained from a man between 60 and 75 years old with active or convalescent COVID-19.

This chain connects TRBV7-2 to TRBJ2-5, with a weak D call TRBD2 (6 bases). V was cut by 3 bases and J by 4 bases, with 9 bases left in between. CDR3 size: 13 residues. The germline V gene has CDR1 SGHTA and CDR2 FQGNSA. The DNA for the CDR3 is TGTGCCAGCAGCTTCGGGGGATTAGAGACCCAGTACTTC. As protein: CASSFGGLETQYF.

V is TRBV11-2 and J is TRBJ1-1, with TRBD1 matching 10 bases. From germline, CDR1 is SGHAT and CDR2 FQNNGV. V was pared by 1 base and J by 5 bases, with 7 bases of the junction left unmatched. The CDR3 loop spans 16 amino acids. The CDR3 nucleotides read TGTGCCAGCAGCTTAGGGCGGGACAGGGGTATGACTGAAGCTTTCTTT. It translates to CASSLGRDRGMTEAFF. The full variable domain, in which reference TRBV11-2 and TRBJ1-1 provide the parts outside the CDR3, is EAGVAQSPRYKIIEKRQSVAFWCNPISGHATLYWYQQILGQGPKLLIQFQNNGVVDDSQLPKDRFSAERLKGVDSTLKIQPAKLEDSAVYLCASSLGRDRGMTEAFFGQGTRLTVV.

V and J are TRBV7-9 and TRBJ2-7, with 8 bases lining up with TRBD1. Germline loops: CDR1 SEHNR, CDR2 FQNEAQ (reference sequence). This CDR3 has 16 residues. V lost 6 bases and J lost 2; bases outside the gene matches: 12. DNA for the CDR3: TGTGCCAGCAGATCTACCGGGACAGGAGAGACCTACGAGCAGTACTTC. Its protein is CASRSTGTGETYEQYF.

The rearrangement uses TRBV23-1 and TRBJ1-3; TRBD1 aligns across 7 bases. TRBV23-1 is placed among ORFs of uncertain function. The trim removed 2 bases at V and 4 bases at J, leaving 5 bases unmatched. The CDR3 contains 15 residues. The CDR3 is CASSQLTGTGNTIYF. The CDR3, as DNA: TGCGCCAGCAGTCAACTGACAGGGACCGGAAACACCATATATTTT.

The chain employs TRBV19 and TRBJ2-7, with 9 nucleotides matching TRBD1. Losses at the gene ends were 5 bases for V and 4 bases for J; bases not matched to a gene: 12. Germline-derived CDR1 and CDR2 are LNHDA and SQIVND (reference sequence). The CDR3 extends over 16 amino acids. The DNA for the CDR3 is TGTGCCAGTAGTTCGGCGGACAGGGGCCTTCCTTACGAGCAGTACTTC. Its translation is CASSSADRGLPYEQYF.

The CDR3 is CASSWGHGCTF. CDR3 nucleotides: TGTGCCAGCAGCTGGGGACACGGGTGCACCTTC. The chain recombines TRBV5-4 with TRBJ1-2; D possibly corresponds to TRBD1 (6 bases). CDR3 length equals 11 residues. Per germline, CDR1 SGHNT and CDR2 YYREEE (reference sequence). V was trimmed by 3 bases and J by 13 bases, leaving 13 bases between them.

This sequence joins TRBV19 and TRBJ1-2; maybe TRBD1 (5 bases). The CDR3 contains 14 residues. CDR1 and CDR2 (germline): LNHDA, SQIVND (reference sequence). V lost 2 bases and J lost 1, with 8 bases in between. The CDR3 loop is CASSIPGGNYGYTF. DNA for the CDR3: TGTGCCAGTAGTATACCCGGGGGTAACTATGGCTACACCTTC.

The chain employs TRBV7-9 and TRBJ1-1; D not resolved. Trimming took 7 bases from V and 1 from J, leaving 16 bases between them. CDR1 and CDR2 from the germline V gene are SEHNR and FQNEAQ (reference sequence). The CDR3 has 15 residues. CDR3 region: CASIPRRQQNTEAFF. The CDR3 DNA reads TGTGCCAGCATCCCAAGGCGGCAGCAGAACACTGAAGCTTTCTTT.

The chain combines TRBV13 with TRBJ2-7; TRBD2 matches 11 bases. Looked up from germline, CDR1 is PRHDT and CDR2 is FYEKMQ (reference sequence). CDR3 length equals 16 residues. With V trimmed by 7 bases and J by 1 base, 9 bases remained unmatched. This CDR3 reads CASTKGGTSGSYEQYF. The DNA of the CDR3 is TGTGCCAGCACCAAAGGCGGGACTAGCGGTTCCTACGAGCAGTACTTC.

Ten or more counts support this clone. V usage is TRBV29-1 and J usage is TRBJ1-2; no definite D call. The germline gives CDR1 SQVTM, CDR2 ANQGSEA. CDR3 length equals 12 residues. Trimming shortened V by 0 bases and J by 5 bases, and 7 bases separated the two germline ends. For the CDR3, the DNA is TGCAGCGTTGAAGACACTTCATATGGCTACACCTTC. It yields the protein CSVEDTSYGYTF.

This chain uses TRBV9 with TRBJ2-1; D gene ambiguous. Germline assignment: CDR1 SGDLS and CDR2 YYNGEE. The CDR3 consists of 13 residues. Trimming stripped 4 bases from V and 9 bases from J, with 14 bases between. This CDR3 reads CASSSGQAIEQFF. The CDR3 nucleotides are TGTGCCAGCAGCTCCGGTCAAGCCATTGAGCAGTTCTTC. Full variable domain (missing parts from reference TRBV9 and TRBJ2-1): DSGVTQTPKHLITATGQRVTLRCSPRSGDLSVYWYQQSLDQGLQFLIQYYNGEERAKGNILERFSAQQFPDLHSELNLSSLELGDSALYFCASSSGQAIEQFFGPGTRLTVL.

J is TRBJ2-4 and V is TRBV7-2, with TRBD1 matching 7 bases. Germline assignment: CDR1 SGHTA and CDR2 FQGNSA. J was trimmed by 6 bases and V by 1 base; bases with no gene match: 6. This CDR3 spans 15 amino acids. This chain's CDR3 is CASSLETGFLNIQYF. The CDR3 DNA is TGTGCCAGCAGCTTAGAGACAGGGTTTTTAAACATTCAGTACTTC. The full variable domain, completed using reference TRBV7-2 and TRBJ2-4, is GAGVSQSPSNKVTEKGKDVELRCDPISGHTALYWYRQSLGQGLEFLIYFQGNSAPDKSGLPSDRFSAERTGGSVSTLTIQRTQQEDSAVYLCASSLETGFLNIQYFGAGTRLSVL.

The CDR3 is CASSFQTGISGELFF. CDR3 coding DNA: TGTGCCAGCAGCTTCCAGACGGGGATATCCGGGGAGCTGTTTTTT. The chain uses TRBV7-9 and TRBJ2-2; possibly TRBD2 for D (5 bases). The CDR3 is 15 amino acids. V was shortened by 3 bases and J by 6 bases, with 14 bases between the two germline ends. CDR1 and CDR2 (germline): SEHNR, FQNEAQ (reference sequence). Based on the CDR3 plus reference TRBV7-9 and TRBJ2-2, the full variable domain is DTGVSQNPRHKITKRGQNVTFRCDPISEHNRLYWYRQTLGQGPEFLTYFQNEAQLEKSRLLSDRFSAERPKGSFSTLEIQRTEQGDSAMYLCASSFQTGISGELFFGEGSRLTVL.

The chain links TRBV7-2 to TRBJ2-1; D gene uncertain. This CDR3 is built from 13 residues. The germline V gene encodes CDR1 SGHTA and CDR2 FQGNSA. Trimming stripped 4 bases from V and 0 bases from J, with 4 bases between. CDR3 in DNA: TGTGCCAGCAGCTCTAGCTCCTACAATGAGCAGTTCTTC. Translated: CASSSSSYNEQFF.

This clone was recorded only once. The chain's CDR3 is CASSFNSYEQYF. The CDR3 DNA is TGTGCCAGCAGTTTTAACTCCTACGAGCAGTACTTC. This chain links TRBV12-3 or TRBV12-4 with TRBJ2-7; D is unclear. V shed 3 bases and J shed 0 bases, with 3 bases lying between them. The CDR3 consists of 12 residues.

The gene calls are TRBV20-1 and TRBJ2-5; 8 positions agree with TRBD1. The CDR3 is made up of 14 amino acids. Germline V gene data show CDR1 as DFQATT and CDR2 as SNEGSKA (reference sequence). Losses at the gene ends were 3 bases for V and 7 bases for J; bases not matched to a gene: 10. CDR3 nucleotide sequence: TGCAGTGCTAGTAAGGACAGGGTCCCCGGGACCCAGTACTTC. It codes for CSASKDRVPGTQYF.

The chain carries TRBV7-8 and TRBJ2-1, with D possibly TRBD2 on 5 matching bases. The germline V gene has CDR1 SGHVS and CDR2 FQNEAQ. This CDR3 region has 13 residues. V was clipped by 0 bases and J by 6 bases, with 6 bases between them. The chain's CDR3 is CASSLAGVNEQFF. The CDR3 DNA is TGTGCCAGCAGCTTAGCGGGAGTCAATGAGCAGTTCTTC.

The CDR3 is CASSLRQSNYGYTF. CDR3 sequence (DNA): TGTGCCAGCAGCTTAAGACAGTCTAACTATGGCTACACCTTC. The chain couples TRBV11-2 to TRBJ1-2, with D perhaps matching TRBD1 (5 bases). Germline CDR1 is SGHAT and CDR2 is FQNNGV. V shed 2 bases and J shed 0 bases, with 7 bases lying between them. There are 14 residues in the CDR3.